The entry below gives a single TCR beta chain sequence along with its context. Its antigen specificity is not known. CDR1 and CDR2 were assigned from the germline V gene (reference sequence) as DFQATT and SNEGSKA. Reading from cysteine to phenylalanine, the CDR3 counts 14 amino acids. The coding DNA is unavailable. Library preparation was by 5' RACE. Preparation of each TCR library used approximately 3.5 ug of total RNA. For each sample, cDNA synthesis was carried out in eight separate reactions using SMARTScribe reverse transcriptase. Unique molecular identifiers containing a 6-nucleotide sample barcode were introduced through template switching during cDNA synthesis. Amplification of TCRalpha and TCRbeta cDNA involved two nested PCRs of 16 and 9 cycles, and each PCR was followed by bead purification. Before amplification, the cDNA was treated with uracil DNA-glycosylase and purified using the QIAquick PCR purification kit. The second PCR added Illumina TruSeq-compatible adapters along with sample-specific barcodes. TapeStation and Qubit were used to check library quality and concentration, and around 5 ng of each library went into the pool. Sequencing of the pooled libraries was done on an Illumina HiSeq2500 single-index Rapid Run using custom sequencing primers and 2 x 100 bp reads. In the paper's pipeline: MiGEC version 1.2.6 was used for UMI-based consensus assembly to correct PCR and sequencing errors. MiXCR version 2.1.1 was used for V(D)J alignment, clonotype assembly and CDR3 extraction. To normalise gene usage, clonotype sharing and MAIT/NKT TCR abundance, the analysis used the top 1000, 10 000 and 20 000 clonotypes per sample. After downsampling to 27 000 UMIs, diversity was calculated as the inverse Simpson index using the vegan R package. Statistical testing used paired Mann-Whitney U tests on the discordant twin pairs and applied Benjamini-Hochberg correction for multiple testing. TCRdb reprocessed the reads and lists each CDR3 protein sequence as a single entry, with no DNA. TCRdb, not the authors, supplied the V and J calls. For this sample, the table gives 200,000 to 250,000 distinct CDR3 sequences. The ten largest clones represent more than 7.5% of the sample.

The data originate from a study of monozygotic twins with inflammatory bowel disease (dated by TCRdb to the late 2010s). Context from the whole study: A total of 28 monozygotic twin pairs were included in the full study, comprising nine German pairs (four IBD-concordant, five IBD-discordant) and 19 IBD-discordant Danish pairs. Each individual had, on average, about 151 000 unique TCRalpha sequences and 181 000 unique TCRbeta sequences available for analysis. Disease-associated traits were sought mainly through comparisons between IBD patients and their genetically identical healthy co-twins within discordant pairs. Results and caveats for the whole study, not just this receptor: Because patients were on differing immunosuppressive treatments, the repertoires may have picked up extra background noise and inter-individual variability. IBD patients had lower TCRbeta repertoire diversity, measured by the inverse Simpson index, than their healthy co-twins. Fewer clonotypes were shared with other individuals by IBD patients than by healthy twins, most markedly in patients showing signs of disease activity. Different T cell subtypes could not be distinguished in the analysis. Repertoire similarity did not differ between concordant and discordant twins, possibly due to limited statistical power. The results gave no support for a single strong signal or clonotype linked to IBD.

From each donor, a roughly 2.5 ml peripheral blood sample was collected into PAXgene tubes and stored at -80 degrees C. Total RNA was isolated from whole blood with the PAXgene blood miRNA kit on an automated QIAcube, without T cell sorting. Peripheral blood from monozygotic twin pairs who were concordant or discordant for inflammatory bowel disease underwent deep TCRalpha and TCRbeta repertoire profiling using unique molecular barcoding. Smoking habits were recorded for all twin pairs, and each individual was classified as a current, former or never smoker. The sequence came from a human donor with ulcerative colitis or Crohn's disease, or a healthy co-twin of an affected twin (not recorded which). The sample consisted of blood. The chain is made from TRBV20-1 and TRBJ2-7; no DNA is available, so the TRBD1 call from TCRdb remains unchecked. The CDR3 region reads CSAPDRGGSYEQYF.